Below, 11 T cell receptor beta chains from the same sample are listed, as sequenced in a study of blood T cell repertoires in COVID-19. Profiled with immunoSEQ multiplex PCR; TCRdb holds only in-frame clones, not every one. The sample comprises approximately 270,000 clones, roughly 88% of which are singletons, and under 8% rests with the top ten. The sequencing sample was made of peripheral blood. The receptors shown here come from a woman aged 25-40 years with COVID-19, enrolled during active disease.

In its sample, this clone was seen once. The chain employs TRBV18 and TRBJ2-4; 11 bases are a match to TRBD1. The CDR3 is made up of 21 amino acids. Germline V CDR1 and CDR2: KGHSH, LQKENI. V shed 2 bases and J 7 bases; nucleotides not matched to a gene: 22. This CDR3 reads CASSPRPQPRTGGIPSNIQYF. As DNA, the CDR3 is TGTGCCAGCTCACCAAGGCCACAACCAAGGACAGGGGGCATACCCTCTAACATTCAGTACTTC.

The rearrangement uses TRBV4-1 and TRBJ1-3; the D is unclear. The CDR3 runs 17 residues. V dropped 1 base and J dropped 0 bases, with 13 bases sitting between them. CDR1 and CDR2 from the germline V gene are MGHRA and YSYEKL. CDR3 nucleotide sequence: TGCGCCAGCAGCCAAGTCGCGATTGGGAGCTCTGGAAACACCATATATTTT. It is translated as CASSQVAIGSSGNTIYF.

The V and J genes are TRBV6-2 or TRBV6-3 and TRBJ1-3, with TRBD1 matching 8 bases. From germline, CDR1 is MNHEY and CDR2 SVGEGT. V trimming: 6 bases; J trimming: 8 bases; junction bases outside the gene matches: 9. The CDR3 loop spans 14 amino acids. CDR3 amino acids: CASSPVDRVHTIYF. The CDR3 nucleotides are TGTGCCAGCAGCCCGGTGGACAGGGTCCACACCATATATTTT.

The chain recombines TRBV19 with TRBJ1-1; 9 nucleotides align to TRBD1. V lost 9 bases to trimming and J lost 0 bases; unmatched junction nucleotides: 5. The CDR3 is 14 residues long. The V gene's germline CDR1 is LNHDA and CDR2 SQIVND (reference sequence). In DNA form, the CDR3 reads TGTGCCAGCCGGGACAGGGTCATGAACACTGAAGCTTTCTTT. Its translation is CASRDRVMNTEAFF.

The DNA for the CDR3 is TGTGCCAGCAGCTTAGCTGGGGCGCAAGAGACCCAGTACTTC. Its translation is CASSLAGAQETQYF. The chain carries TRBV7-9 and TRBJ2-5, with D possibly being TRBD1 (5 bases). V lost 0 bases, J lost 2 bases, and 7 bases lay in between. This CDR3 contains 14 residues. Germline assignment: CDR1 SEHNR and CDR2 FQNEAQ (reference sequence).

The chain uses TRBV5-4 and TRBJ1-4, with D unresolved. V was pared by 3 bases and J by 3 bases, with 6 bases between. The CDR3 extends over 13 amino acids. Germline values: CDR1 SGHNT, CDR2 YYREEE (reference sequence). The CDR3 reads CASSSLPNEKLFF. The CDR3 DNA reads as TGTGCCAGCAGCTCCCTACCTAATGAAAAACTGTTTTTT.

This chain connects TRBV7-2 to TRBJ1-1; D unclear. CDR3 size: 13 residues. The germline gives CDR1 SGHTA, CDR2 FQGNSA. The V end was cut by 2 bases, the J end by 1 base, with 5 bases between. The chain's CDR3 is CASSLTRNTEAFF. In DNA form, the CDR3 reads TGTGCCAGCAGCTTAACGAGGAACACTGAAGCTTTCTTT.

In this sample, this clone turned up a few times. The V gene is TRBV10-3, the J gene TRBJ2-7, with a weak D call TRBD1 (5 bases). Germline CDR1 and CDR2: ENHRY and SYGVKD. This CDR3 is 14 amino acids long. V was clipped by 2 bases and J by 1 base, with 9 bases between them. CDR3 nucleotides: TGTGCCATCAGTGAGGAGCCAGGGTCCTACGAGCAGTACTTC. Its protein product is CAISEEPGSYEQYF.

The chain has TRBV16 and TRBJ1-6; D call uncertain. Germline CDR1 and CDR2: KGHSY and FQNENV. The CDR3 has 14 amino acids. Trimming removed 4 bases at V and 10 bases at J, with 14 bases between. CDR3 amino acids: CASSPGRAGSPLHF. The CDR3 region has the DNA TGTGCCAGCAGCCCCGGGAGGGCGGGATCACCCCTCCACTTT.

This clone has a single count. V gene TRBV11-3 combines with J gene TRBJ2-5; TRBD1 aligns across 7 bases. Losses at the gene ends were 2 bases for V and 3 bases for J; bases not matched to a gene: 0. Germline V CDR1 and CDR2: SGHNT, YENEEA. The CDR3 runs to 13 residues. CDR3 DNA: TGTGCCAGCAGCTTACAGGGGGAAGAGACCCAGTACTTC. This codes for CASSLQGEETQYF.

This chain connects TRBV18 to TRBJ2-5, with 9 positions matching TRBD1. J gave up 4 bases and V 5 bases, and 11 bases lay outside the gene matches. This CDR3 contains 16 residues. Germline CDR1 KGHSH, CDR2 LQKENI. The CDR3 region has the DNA TGTGCCAGCTCAAAACCCGGGACAGGGATCGGAGAGACCCAGTACTTC. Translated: CASSKPGTGIGETQYF.